The rows below give T cell receptor beta chains drawn from one sample of a study of CD8+ T cells in alopecia areata. Only in-frame clones appear in the TCRdb table, and some are missing; sequencing was by immunoSEQ multiplex PCR. The sample gives some 180,000 clones, approximately 50% of which show up once; roughly a tenth is in the top ten. This specimen was CD8+ T cells sorted from blood, taken at approximately week 52, from a patient treated with tofacitinib. The source of these receptors is a human donor with alopecia areata. Each CDR3 is given with its conserved first and last residue. Fields, in order: V gene, clone size, J gene, D gene, CDR3 length, CDR3 protein, CDR3 DNA. D genes are given only for firm matches. The listing skips clone size in some rows; elsewhere it reads once, few, many or a size class.

TRBV19,few,TRBJ2-2,NA,16,CASSSWGDPNTGELFF,TGTGCCAGTAGTAGTTGGGGGGATCCGAACACCGGGGAGCTGTTTTTT
TRBV5-1,few,TRBJ2-5,NA,16,CASSLRIRGPRETQYF,TGCGCCAGCAGCTTGAGGATTAGGGGCCCCCGGGAGACCCAGTACTTC
TRBV29-1,NA,TRBJ1-2,NA,9,CSVDYGYTF,TGCAGCGTGGACTATGGCTACACCTTC
TRBV2,NA,TRBJ1-1,NA,13,CASSEALHREAFF,TGTGCCAGCAGTGAAGCGCTTCACCGGGAAGCTTTCTTT
TRBV4-2,many,TRBJ2-1,TRBD2,15,CASSQDSGGANEQFF,TGTGCCAGCAGCCAAGATAGCGGGGGGGCCAATGAGCAGTTCTTC
TRBV30,few,TRBJ1-5,NA,14,CAWSALHENQPQHF,TGTGCCTGGAGTGCATTACATGAAAATCAGCCCCAGCATTTT
TRBV4-1,NA,TRBJ1-1,NA,16,CASSQDTLGGVTEAFF,TGCGCCAGCAGCCAAGATACATTGGGGGGTGTCACTGAAGCTTTCTTT
TRBV29-1,NA,TRBJ2-7,TRBD1,12,CSAGTGQNEQYF,TGCAGCGCTGGGACAGGCCAGAACGAGCAGTACTTC
TRBV4-1,NA,TRBJ2-5,NA,13,CASSQRRGETQYF,TGCGCCAGCAGCCAAAGAAGGGGAGAGACCCAGTACTTC
TRBV2,NA,TRBJ1-1,NA,14,CASSSRIMNTEAFF,TGTGCCAGCAGTTCCAGGATAATGAACACTGAAGCTTTCTTT
TRBV27,NA,TRBJ1-5,NA,14,CASSLRQGNQPQHF,TGTGCCAGCAGTTTAAGGCAGGGCAATCAGCCCCAGCATTTT
TRBV9,NA,TRBJ2-7,TRBD2,15,CASSVEGGGPVEQYF,TGTGCCAGCAGCGTAGAGGGCGGGGGGCCGGTGGAGCAGTACTTC
TRBV7-3,NA,TRBJ2-7,NA,13,CASSPGPEYEQYF,TGTGCCAGCAGCCCGGGACCTGAATACGAGCAGTACTTC
TRBV5-1,NA,TRBJ2-5,TRBD2,14,CASSFPGLAETQYF,TGCGCCAGCAGCTTCCCTGGACTAGCAGAGACCCAGTACTTC
TRBV7-9,NA,TRBJ2-5,TRBD2,16,CASSLGASGKVETQYF,TGTGCCAGCAGCTTAGGTGCTAGCGGGAAGGTGGAGACCCAGTACTTC
TRBV27,once,TRBJ2-5,NA,14,CASSSPGNQETQYF,TGTGCCAGCAGCTCCCCCGGAAATCAAGAGACCCAGTACTTC
TRBV2,once,TRBJ2-5,TRBD2,18,CASSSESGVAGDQETQYF,TGTGCCAGCTCCTCCGAATCCGGGGTAGCGGGGGATCAAGAGACCCAGTACTTC
TRBV5-6,NA,TRBJ2-2,NA,12,CASSLSPGELFF,TGTGCCAGCAGCTTATCCCCAGGGGAGCTGTTTTTT
TRBV30,few,TRBJ2-3,NA,16,CAWWSGDSKITDTQYF,TGTGCCTGGTGGTCGGGGGACAGCAAGATCACAGATACGCAGTATTTT
TRBV29-1,NA,TRBJ2-7,NA,13,CSVEELGVYEQYF,TGCAGCGTTGAAGAGTTAGGGGTTTACGAGCAGTACTTC
TRBV4-3,NA,TRBJ2-3,NA,16,CASSQGGSQGTDTQYF,TGCGCCAGCAGCCAAGGGGGGTCACAGGGAACAGATACGCAGTATTTT
TRBV29-1,few,TRBJ1-3,NA,11,CSVRGENTIYF,TGCAGCGTGCGGGGGGAAAACACCATATATTTT
TRBV15,NA,TRBJ2-7,NA,13,CATSRVDSYEQYF,TGTGCCACCAGCAGAGTTGACTCCTACGAGCAGTACTTC
TRBV7-2,NA,TRBJ2-5,TRBD2,17,CASSPGTSGGAGETQYF,TGTGCCAGCAGCCCCGGGACTAGCGGGGGGGCCGGTGAGACCCAGTACTTC
TRBV11-2,NA,TRBJ2-5,NA,13,CASSLRGKETQYF,TGTGCCAGCAGCTTAAGAGGGAAAGAGACCCAGTACTTC